Each of the 29 T cell receptor beta chains below was sequenced from the same sample in a study of naive and memory T cell subsets (dated by TCRdb to about 2017). The library relied on UMI-ligation and nested PCR. The run used an Illumina MiSeq. To cover both TRBC1 and TRBC2, the beta constant-region primer consisted of an equimolar mix of two oligonucleotides. TCRdb redid the processing of the public reads, applying fastp at Q25 and MiXCR, and retained in-frame beta chains. Every distinct CDR3 protein forms one entry, paired with its most common genes and DNA. Across this sample there are around 35,000 distinct CDR3 sequences, with about an eighth seen only once. Of the sample, around a fifth is held by the ten largest clones. The sequencing sample was made of effector memory CD4+ T cells from blood. The cell subset or site label for this specimen denotes: effector memory, CD45RA- CD27-. The receptors come from a human donor in good health.

The chain couples TRBV20-1 to TRBJ1-2; D perhaps matches TRBD1 (5 bases). V was clipped by 5 bases and J by 7 bases, with 23 bases between them. The CDR3 runs 15 residues. Germline V gives CDR1 DFQATT, CDR2 SNEGSKA (reference sequence). CDR3 bases: TGCAGTGCTCGAAAGACAGAACTCTCTTGGGGTGGCTACACCTTC. It specifies CSARKTELSWGGYTF.

This clonotype was found many times. The chain uses TRBV5-1 and TRBJ2-1, with D possibly matching TRBD2 (7 bases). This CDR3 is built from 15 residues. The germline gives CDR1 SGHRS, CDR2 YFSETQ. Trimming left V 0 bases short and J 2 bases short, with 9 bases between. The CDR3 sequence: CASSLEGGAYNEQFF. The CDR3 bases are TGCGCCAGCAGCTTGGAGGGGGGGGCCTACAATGAGCAGTTCTTC.

In this sample, this clonotype turned up a few times. J is TRBJ1-1 and V is TRBV24-1; 9 bases line up with TRBD1. The CDR3 has 17 residues. V lost 4 bases, J lost 4 bases, and 12 bases stayed unmatched. Looked up from germline, CDR1 is KGHDR and CDR2 is SFDVKD. The CDR3 sequence: CATSESGQGRIGTEAFF. Written as DNA, the CDR3 is TGTGCCACCAGTGAATCCGGACAGGGGAGGATAGGCACTGAAGCTTTCTTT.

This clonotype was recorded a few times. The V gene is TRBV6-1, the J gene TRBJ2-3, with TRBD2 matching 8 bases. Trimming at V came to 7 bases and at J to 6 bases, leaving 12 bases not matched to a gene. CDR1 is MNHNS, CDR2 SASEGT, per germline. The CDR3 spans 15 residues. The chain's CDR3 is CASIKGAGGSDTQYF. The CDR3 nucleotides are TGTGCCAGCATTAAAGGGGCGGGAGGTTCCGATACGCAGTATTTT.

This clonotype was counted ten times or more. The V and J genes are TRBV5-6 and TRBJ2-5, with D unclear. V dropped 4 bases and J dropped 3 bases, with 13 bases sitting between them. CDR3 length: 14 amino acids. CDR1 and CDR2 from the germline V gene are SGHDT and YYEEEE. DNA for the CDR3: TGTGCCAGCAGCGGAATCGAACGTAAAGAGACCCAGTACTTC. Translation gives CASSGIERKETQYF.

This clonotype has only a few counts. J is TRBJ1-5 and V is TRBV15, with 8 bases matching TRBD1. Germline V CDR1 and CDR2: LNHNV, YYDKDF (reference sequence). Germline trimming cut 1 base from V and 2 bases from J; bases unmatched to any gene: 1. This CDR3 is 15 amino acids long. CDR3 in DNA: TGTGCCACCAGCAGAGCACAGGGGGGCAATCAGCCCCAGCATTTT. It translates to CATSRAQGGNQPQHF.

The CDR3 is CASSVDRGREQYF. DNA of the CDR3: TGTGCCAGCAGCGTGGACAGGGGGCGCGAGCAGTACTTC. The chain combines TRBV6-1 with TRBJ2-7; 11 bases map to TRBD1. From germline, CDR1 is MNHNS and CDR2 SASEGT. CDR3 length: 13 residues. V shed 6 bases, J shed 6 bases, and the junction held 4 bases outside the gene matches.

This clonotype was seen only a few times. The chain links TRBV29-1 to TRBJ1-2; D may be TRBD1 (5 bases). Trimming removed 4 bases from V and 4 bases from J, with 13 bases in between. The CDR3 sequence is 13 residues long. Germline V gene sequence: CDR1 SQVTM, CDR2 ANQGSEA. CDR3: CSVAQGSGYGYTF. The DNA of the CDR3 is TGCAGCGTTGCCCAGGGATCCGGCTATGGCTACACCTTC.

This clonotype was counted many times. The chain joins TRBV27 to TRBJ1-1; a possible D gene is TRBD1 (5 bases). Trimming cost V 8 bases and J 3 bases, with 19 bases left between them. The CDR3 extends over 15 amino acids. Germline values: CDR1 MNHEY, CDR2 SMNVEV (reference sequence). CDR3 in amino acids: CASATGLSGHTEAFF. The DNA for the CDR3 is TGTGCCAGCGCAACGGGGCTGAGTGGGCACACTGAAGCTTTCTTT.

The rearrangement joins TRBV10-2 to TRBJ1-1; 8 nucleotides align to TRBD1. Trimming took 6 bases from V and 3 from J; bases not matched to a gene: 6. Germline V gene sequence: CDR1 WSHSY, CDR2 SAAADI. CDR3 length: 14 amino acids. The CDR3 sequence is CASRTTGVDTEAFF. The CDR3 DNA is TGCGCCAGCAGGACGACAGGGGTGGACACTGAAGCTTTCTTT.

J is TRBJ2-1 and V is TRBV5-1; 10 positions match TRBD2. CDR1 and CDR2 from the germline V gene are SGHRS and YFSETQ. This CDR3 has 24 residues. V lost 0 bases and J lost 7; bases outside the gene matches: 31. The CDR3 protein is CASSLVRPRGGSAQREGHRNEQFF. In nucleotides, the CDR3 is TGCGCCAGCAGCTTGGTGAGACCCAGGGGGGGGAGCGCTCAGCGGGAGGGTCACAGGAATGAGCAGTTCTTC. Based on the CDR3 plus reference TRBV5-1 and TRBJ2-1, the full variable domain is KAGVTQTPRYLIKTRGQQVTLSCSPISGHRSVSWYQQTPGQGLQFLFEYFSETQRNKGNFPGRFSGRQFSNSRSEMNVSTLELGDSALYLCASSLVRPRGGSAQREGHRNEQFFGPGTRLTVL.

This clonotype is deemed medium-sized. The chain is built from TRBV20-1 and TRBJ2-7; tentatively, D is TRBD1 (5 bases). CDR1 and CDR2 (germline): DFQATT, SNEGSKA (reference sequence). The ends were cut back, 2 bases at V and 0 bases at J, with 11 bases in the middle. This CDR3 is 14 amino acids long. CDR3 in DNA: TGCAGTGCTAGATCTGGGGCGAGCTCCTACGAGCAGTACTTC. Translating it yields CSARSGASSYEQYF.

The chain's CDR3 is CASKTTDTQYF. The CDR3 nucleotides read TGCGCCAGCAAAACCACAGATACGCAGTATTTT. The rearrangement links TRBV5-1 to TRBJ2-3; D call uncertain. The CDR3 extends over 11 amino acids. CDR1 is SGHRS, CDR2 YFSETQ, per germline. Trimming took off 6 bases at V and 2 bases at J, with 4 bases between the two ends.

This clonotype was picked up a small number of times. This chain connects TRBV4-2 to TRBJ2-1; D may be TRBD1 (6 bases). In germline, CDR1 is LGHNA, CDR2 YNFKEQ. Trimming removed 3 bases from V and 6 bases from J, with 15 bases in between. CDR3 length: 15 residues. The chain's CDR3 is CASSQGHRQVNEQFF. As DNA, the CDR3 is TGTGCCAGCAGCCAGGGACATCGACAGGTCAATGAGCAGTTCTTC.

The chain joins TRBV12-3 or TRBV12-4 to TRBJ1-5; D gene unclear. The V end was cut by 1 base, the J end by 8 bases, with 12 bases between. The CDR3 spans 14 residues. This CDR3 is CASSLGQVGEPQHF. The CDR3 nucleotides read TGTGCCAGCAGTTTAGGTCAGGTCGGCGAGCCCCAGCATTTT.

This clonotype was recorded at least ten times. The V gene is TRBV7-3, the J gene TRBJ1-1, with D possibly TRBD1 on 6 matching bases. The V end was cut by 6 bases, the J end by 5 bases, with 13 bases between. This CDR3 is built from 13 residues. CDR1 and CDR2 from the germline V gene are SGHTA and FQGTGA. CDR3 DNA: TGTGCCAGCAGTATACAGGGCGGGACTGAAGCTTTCTTT. Its translation: CASSIQGGTEAFF.

V gene TRBV12-3 or TRBV12-4 combines with J gene TRBJ1-3, with TRBD1 as a possible D gene (6 bases). Trimming shortened V by 6 bases and J by 2 bases, and 8 bases separated the two germline ends. The CDR3 length is 13 residues. The CDR3 loop is CASSTGTGNTIYF. In nucleotides, the CDR3 is TGTGCCAGCAGCACAGGGACTGGAAACACCATATATTTT.

The V and J genes are TRBV5-1 and TRBJ2-7, with D perhaps being TRBD1 or TRBD2 (5 bases each). The CDR3 is 16 residues long. Trimming removed 1 base at V and 1 base at J, with 15 bases between. Germline assignment: CDR1 SGHRS and CDR2 YFSETQ. The DNA of the CDR3 is TGCGCCAGCAGCTTGAGTACTGGGACGATTTCCTACGAGCAGTACTTC. Amino acids: CASSLSTGTISYEQYF.

V is TRBV5-4 and J is TRBJ2-5, with TRBD2 identical over 8 bases. V dropped 0 bases and J dropped 5; count of bases not matched to a gene: 9. The CDR3 loop spans 16 amino acids. Germline loops: CDR1 SGHNT, CDR2 YYREEE (reference sequence). This CDR3 is CASSLVSGLATETQYF. The CDR3 nucleotides are TGTGCCAGCAGCTTGGTATCTGGACTAGCTACGGAGACCCAGTACTTC.

This clonotype was picked up a small number of times. This chain links TRBV7-6 with TRBJ2-3, with TRBD2 matching 10 bases. The germline gives CDR1 SGHVS, CDR2 FNYEAQ. V was clipped by 9 bases and J by 4 bases; unmatched bases: 19. The CDR3 runs 18 residues. The CDR3 bases are TGTGCCAGTCATGCTGGGTGGGCTAGCGGGAGTGTTGCAGATACGCAGTATTTT. This encodes CASHAGWASGSVADTQYF.

This clonotype has only a few counts. The chain carries TRBV11-2 and TRBJ2-7; unclear D gene. The V gene lost 0 bases and the J gene lost 0 bases, with 24 bases spanning the gap. This CDR3 has 20 amino acids. The germline V gene encodes CDR1 SGHAT and CDR2 FQNNGV. The CDR3 loop reads CASSLESWYMAAESSYEQYF. The CDR3, as DNA: TGTGCCAGCAGCTTAGAATCCTGGTATATGGCAGCAGAGAGCTCCTACGAGCAGTACTTC.

The chain employs TRBV7-2 and TRBJ1-5; unclear D gene. Between the trimmed V and J ends, which lost 0 bases and 2 bases, there was a span of 8 bases. Germline CDR1 SGHTA, CDR2 FQGNSA. The CDR3 spans 15 residues. The CDR3 spells CASSLAEQRNQPQHF. The CDR3 DNA reads TGTGCCAGCAGCTTAGCGGAGCAGCGCAATCAGCCCCAGCATTTT.

The V and J genes are TRBV2 and TRBJ2-1, with D tentatively TRBD1 or TRBD2 (5 bases each). The V end was cut by 8 bases, the J end by 6 bases, with 20 bases between. CDR1 SNHLY and CDR2 FYNNEI come from the germline V gene. This CDR3 comprises 15 residues. The CDR3 DNA reads as TGTGCCAGCCGGGCAGGGACGCCCGGCCTCAATGAGCAGTTCTTC. This sequence encodes CASRAGTPGLNEQFF.

The table lists this clonotype with a few counts. This sequence joins TRBV30 and TRBJ2-3; no clear D gene. This CDR3 has 12 amino acids. CDR1 and CDR2 from the germline V gene are GTSNPN and SVGIG (reference sequence). Trimming shortened V by 1 base and J by 6 bases, and 8 bases separated the two germline ends. CDR3 in DNA: TGTGCCTGGAGTGCTAGTCGGGATACGCAGTATTTT. Amino acid sequence: CAWSASRDTQYF.

This clonotype was seen more than once but under ten times. The chain recombines TRBV10-3 with TRBJ2-1; TRBD1 matches 7 bases. The CDR3 runs to 20 residues. Unmatched junction bases numbered 25, after V lost 11 bases and J lost 0 bases. CDR1 is ENHRY and CDR2 is SYGVKD in the germline V gene. CDR3 protein: CASMGDRDGESRRSYNEQFF. CDR3 in DNA: TGTGCCTCAATGGGAGACAGGGACGGAGAATCGAGGCGCTCCTACAATGAGCAGTTCTTC.

This clonotype was observed a few times. The chain has TRBV7-2 and TRBJ1-2, with a tentative D call TRBD1 (5 bases). The CDR3 totals 15 residues. Germline-derived CDR1 and CDR2 are SGHTA and FQGNSA. Trimming left V 3 bases short and J 0 bases short, with 11 bases between. The DNA for the CDR3 is TGTGCCAGCAGCTTTTCTGGGGGAGCTAACTATGGCTACACCTTC. Translated: CASSFSGGANYGYTF.

The V call is TRBV5-1, the J call TRBJ2-4, with D perhaps matching TRBD2 (7 bases). The germline V gene has CDR1 SGHRS and CDR2 YFSETQ. The CDR3 totals 15 residues. V dropped 4 bases and J dropped 6 bases, with 17 bases sitting between them. CDR3 in DNA: TGCGCCAGCAGCGAAAGCCGGGGGGCGGGAAACATTCAGTACTTC. Its translation: CASSESRGAGNIQYF.

This clonotype has at least ten counts. The rearrangement uses TRBV19 and TRBJ2-3, with a tentative D call TRBD1 (5 bases). This CDR3 has 14 residues. Trimming stripped 5 bases from V and 2 bases from J, with 11 bases between. The germline V gene encodes CDR1 LNHDA and CDR2 SQIVND (reference sequence). The CDR3 bases are TGTGCCAGTAGTCGACAGCTAACCACAGATACGCAGTATTTT. Translated: CASSRQLTTDTQYF.

The V and J genes are TRBV24-1 and TRBJ2-5; D not resolved. Trimming took off 0 bases at V and 1 base at J, with 11 bases between the two ends. This CDR3 comprises 16 residues. The germline V gene has CDR1 KGHDR and CDR2 SFDVKD. The DNA of the CDR3 is TGTGCCACCAGTGATTTGGTCGCCGAAGGCCAAGAGACCCAGTACTTC. Translating gives CATSDLVAEGQETQYF.